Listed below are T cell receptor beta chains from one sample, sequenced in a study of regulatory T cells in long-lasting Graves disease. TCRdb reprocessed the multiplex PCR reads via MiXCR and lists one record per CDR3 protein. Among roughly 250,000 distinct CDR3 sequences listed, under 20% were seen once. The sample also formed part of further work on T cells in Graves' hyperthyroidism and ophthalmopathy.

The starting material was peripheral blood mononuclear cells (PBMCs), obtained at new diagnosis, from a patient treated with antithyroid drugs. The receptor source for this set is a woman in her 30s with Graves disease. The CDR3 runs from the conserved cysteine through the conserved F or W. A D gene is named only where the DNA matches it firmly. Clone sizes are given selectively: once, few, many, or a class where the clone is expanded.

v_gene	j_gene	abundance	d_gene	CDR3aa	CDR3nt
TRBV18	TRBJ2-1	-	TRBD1	CASSETGGDEQFF	TGTGCCAGCTCAGAAACAGGGGGCGATGAGCAGTTCTTC
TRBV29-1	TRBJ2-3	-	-	CSDRDFASTDAQYF	TGCAGCGACCGAGACTTTGCTAGCACAGATGCGCAGTATTTT
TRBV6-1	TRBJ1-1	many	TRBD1	CASVTPGQGTAFF	TGTGCCAGTGTCACTCCGGGACAGGGGACGGCTTTCTTT
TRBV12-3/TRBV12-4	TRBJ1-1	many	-	CASSLIITSAEAFF	TGTGCCAGCAGTTTAATCATCACAAGCGCTGAAGCTTTCTTT
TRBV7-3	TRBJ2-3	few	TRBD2	CASSQSLSGGQTGTQYF	TGTGCCAGCAGCCAATCTCTTTCGGGGGGGCAGACAGGTACGCAGTATTTT
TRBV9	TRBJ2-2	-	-	CASSPYSGGELFF	TGTGCCAGCAGCCCATACTCGGGCGGGGAGCTGTTTTTT
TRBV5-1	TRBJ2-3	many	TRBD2	CASSLAPAGGSTDTQYF	TGCGCCAGCAGCTTGGCCCCAGCGGGGGGCTCCACAGATACGCAGTATTTT
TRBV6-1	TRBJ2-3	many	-	CASSGSPFVVSDTQYF	TGTGCCAGCAGCGGGTCTCCCTTCGTTGTGTCGGATACGCAGTATTTT
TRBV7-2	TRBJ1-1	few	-	CASSYASGPGTEAFF	TGTGCCAGCAGCTACGCCTCGGGGCCGGGGACTGAAGCTTTCTTT
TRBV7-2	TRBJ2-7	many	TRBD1	CASSLRGQGLDEQYF	TGTGCCAGCAGCCTACGGGGACAGGGGCTTGACGAGCAGTACTTC
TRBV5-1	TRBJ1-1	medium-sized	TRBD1	CASSLTGTGNTEAFF	TGTGCCAGCAGCTTAACCGGGACAGGGAACACTGAAGCTTTCTTT
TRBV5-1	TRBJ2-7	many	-	CASSLASLPGSSYEQYF	TGCGCCAGCAGCTTGGCCTCCCTCCCCGGGTCCTCCTACGAGCAGTACTTC
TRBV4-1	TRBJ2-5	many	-	CASSQDQVPQETQYF	TGCGCCAGCAGCCAAGATCAGGTACCCCAAGAGACCCAGTACTTC
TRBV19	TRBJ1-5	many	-	CASSIIRREGQPQHF	TGTGCCAGTAGTATAATTCGGAGGGAAGGGCAGCCCCAGCATTTT
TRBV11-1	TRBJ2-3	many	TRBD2	CASSKVGTSGPSTDTQYF	TGTGCCAGCAGCAAAGTCGGGACTAGCGGGCCAAGCACAGATACGCAGTATTTT
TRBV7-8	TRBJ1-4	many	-	CASSLATGGTNEKLFF	TGTGCCAGCAGCTTAGCGACAGGCGGGACTAATGAAAAACTGTTTTTT
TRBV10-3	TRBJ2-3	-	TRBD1	CAISEFTGGAGTQYF	TGTGCCATCAGTGAGTTCACAGGGGGCGCAGGTACGCAGTATTTT
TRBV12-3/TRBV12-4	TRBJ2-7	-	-	CASSYFRGGITYEQYF	TGTGCCAGCAGTTATTTTAGGGGGGGAATTACCTACGAGCAGTACTTC
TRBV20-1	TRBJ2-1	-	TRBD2	CSATSGRSTNEQFF	TGCAGTGCTACGAGCGGGAGGTCTACCAATGAGCAGTTCTTC
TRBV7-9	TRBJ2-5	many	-	CASSLRGYQETQYF	TGTGCCAGCAGCTTAAGGGGGTACCAAGAGACCCAGTACTTC
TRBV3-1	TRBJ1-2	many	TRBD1	CASSEVGGGYTF	TGTGCCAGCAGCGAAGTAGGGGGCGGCTACACCTTC
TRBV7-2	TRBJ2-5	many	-	CASSLGAVQETQYF	TGTGCCAGCAGCTTAGGGGCGGTCCAAGAGACCCAGTACTTC
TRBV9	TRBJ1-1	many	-	CASSVDGRGPEAFF	TGTGCCAGCAGCGTAGATGGAAGGGGCCCTGAAGCTTTCTTT
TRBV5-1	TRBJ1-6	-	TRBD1	CASSLGQSHLNYNSPLHF	TGCGCCAGCAGCCTGGGACAGTCTCATCTTAACTATAATTCACCCCTCCACTTT